The 16 T cell receptor beta chains presented below share a single source sample, sequenced in a study of PD-1 blockade in classical Hodgkin lymphoma. The method was immunoSEQ multiplex PCR; TCRdb's version includes in-frame clones alone and lacks a portion of them. Seen here are under 30,000 clones, 70% observed once, and the top ten hold over 12%. Every patient relapsed after autologous stem cell transplantation, and brentuximab vedotin exposure varied. Specimen: peripheral blood mononuclear cells (PBMCs), collected before the second cycle of nivolumab. Source of these receptors: a human donor with classical Hodgkin lymphoma.

This chain joins TRBV5-4 and TRBJ2-3; tentative D call: TRBD1 (6 bases). The germline V gene has CDR1 SGHNT and CDR2 YYREEE (reference sequence). V was pared by 0 bases and J by 6 bases, with 11 bases between. The CDR3 runs 14 residues. CDR3 in amino acids: CASSLGGPMDTQYF. For the CDR3, the DNA is TGTGCCAGCAGCTTGGGGGGGCCAATGGATACGCAGTATTTT.

The CDR3 region is CASSLEGSSNTIYF. CDR3 DNA: TGCGCCAGCAGCTTGGAGGGATCTAGTAACACCATATATTTT. The genes are TRBV5-1 and TRBJ1-3; D not certain. Germline values: CDR1 SGHRS, CDR2 YFSETQ. The V gene lost 0 bases and the J gene lost 7 bases, with 11 bases spanning the gap. CDR3 length: 14 residues.

The rearrangement links TRBV28 to TRBJ1-2; TRBD1 aligns across 8 bases. From germline, CDR1 is MDHEN and CDR2 SYDVKM. The V segment lost 5 bases and the J segment 2 bases; nucleotides outside the gene matches: 1. CDR3 length: 13 residues. The CDR3 is CASSRTGNYGYTF. DNA of the CDR3: TGTGCCAGCAGTCGGACAGGGAACTATGGCTACACCTTC.

There are a few counts of this clone. The gene calls are TRBV5-1 and TRBJ1-5; a possible D gene is TRBD1 (5 bases). Trimming pared 3 bases from V and 7 bases from J, leaving 14 bases between. This CDR3 has 14 residues. The germline V gene encodes CDR1 SGHRS and CDR2 YFSETQ. The CDR3 is CASSSGTQGQPQHF. CDR3 nucleotide sequence: TGCGCCAGCAGCTCTGGGACCCAGGGACAGCCCCAGCATTTT.

The chain joins TRBV4-2 to TRBJ2-1; D remains ambiguous. This CDR3 spans 12 amino acids. V shed 0 bases and J shed 10 bases, with 7 bases lying between them. Looked up from germline, CDR1 is LGHNA and CDR2 is YNFKEQ. This CDR3 is CASSQDALEQFF. CDR3 nucleotides: TGTGCCAGCAGCCAAGATGCCCTCGAGCAGTTCTTC.

V is TRBV5-1 and J is TRBJ2-5; D is ambiguous. The germline CDR1 and CDR2 sequences are SGHRS and YFSETQ. The CDR3 loop spans 14 amino acids. The V end lost 4 bases, the J end lost 2 bases, and 12 bases lay between the germline ends. The CDR3 reads CASSGKTNQETQYF. The CDR3 nucleotides read TGCGCCAGCAGCGGTAAAACAAATCAAGAGACCCAGTACTTC.

Details on this clone: One junction end disagrees with the germline gene, perhaps due to a read error. The chain employs TRBV5-1 and TRBJ1-1; TRBD1 matches 8 bases. The CDR3 covers 15 residues. The germline V gene has CDR1 SGHRS and CDR2 YFSETQ. DNA for the CDR3: TGCGCCAGCAGCCCGACAGGGGCTAGGAACGCTGAAGCTTTCTTT. Its translation: CASSPTGARNAEAFF. The variable domain in full, with the rest retrieved from reference TRBV5-1 and TRBJ1-1, is KAGVTQTPRYLIKTRGQQVTLSCSPISGHRSVSWYQQTPGQGLQFLFEYFSETQRNKGNFPGRFSGRQFSNSRSEMNVSTLELGDSALYLCASSPTGARNAEAFFGQGTRLTVV.

A single count supports this clone. V and J are TRBV7-8 and TRBJ1-4; weak D call: TRBD1 (5 bases). The CDR3 loop spans 15 amino acids. Trimming took 5 bases from V and 8 from J, leaving 18 bases between them. CDR1 is SGHVS and CDR2 is FQNEAQ in the germline V gene. The CDR3: CASSGMAGRNEKLFF. The DNA for the CDR3 is TGTGCCAGCAGCGGAATGGCAGGGCGAAACGAAAAACTGTTTTTT.

This clone was counted only a few times. In DNA, the CDR3 is TGTGTCAGTGGGGACAGCTTCTACGAGCAGTACGTC. Amino acids: CVSGDSFYEQYV. The chain links TRBV27 to TRBJ2-7; 7 nucleotides match TRBD1. Germline V gene lookup returns CDR1 MNHEY and CDR2 SMNVEV (reference sequence). The CDR3 is 12 amino acids.

The rearrangement links TRBV25-1 to TRBJ2-1, with D uncertain. The CDR3 runs to 14 residues. Trimming removed 3 bases from V and 7 bases from J, with 13 bases in between. CDR1 and CDR2 from the germline V gene are MGHDK and SYGVNS. As DNA, the CDR3 is TGTGCCAGCAGTGAGGTTGGGATTGCAAATGAGCAGTTCTTC. It codes for CASSEVGIANEQFF.

The rearrangement joins TRBV28 to TRBJ2-7; D is uncertain. V lost 1 base to trimming and J lost 5 bases, with 15 bases between them. CDR3 size: 15 residues. CDR1 is MDHEN, CDR2 SYDVKM, per germline. In DNA form, the CDR3 reads TGTGCCAGCAGTTTATATCAAGGAAATAGAAACGAGCAGTACTTC. It yields the protein CASSLYQGNRNEQYF.

V is TRBV21-1 and J is TRBJ1-2; TRBD1, the D gene given by the table, was not confirmed from the DNA. TRBV21-1 is classified as a pseudogene. The CDR3 consists of 16 residues. The CDR3 loop is CASSKDSTGGSCGYTF. The DNA of the CDR3 is TGTGCCAGCAGCAAAGATAGCACAGGGGGTAGCTGTGGCTACACCTTC.

The rearrangement joins TRBV6-4 to TRBJ2-1; 8 positions match TRBD2. CDR3 length: 14 residues. The V segment lost 4 bases and the J segment 3 bases; nucleotides outside the gene matches: 2. Germline values: CDR1 MRHNA, CDR2 SNTAGT. Written as DNA, the CDR3 is TGTGCCAGCAGTGCCGGGACTAGCTACAATGAGCAGTTCTTC. Translated: CASSAGTSYNEQFF.

This clone has a handful of counts. V usage is TRBV5-8 and J usage is TRBJ2-5; TRBD1 or TRBD2 may be the D gene (5 bases each). CDR1 is SGHTS and CDR2 is YDEGEE in the germline V gene. This CDR3 spans 13 amino acids. V gave up 4 bases and J gave up 5 bases, with 12 bases separating them. This CDR3 is CASSPSGTETQYF. The CDR3 DNA sequence: TGTGCCAGCAGCCCGTCGGGGACGGAGACCCAGTACTTC.

The V gene is TRBV19, the J gene TRBJ1-5; D not certain. CDR1 is LNHDA, CDR2 SQIVND, per germline (reference sequence). V lost 3 bases, J lost 6 bases, and 9 bases lay in between. The CDR3 extends over 13 amino acids. As DNA, the CDR3 is TGTGCCAGTAGTATGGGTCCCGGTCAGCCCCAGCATTTT. Translation gives CASSMGPGQPQHF.

This CDR3 is CASARLLNTGELFF. The CDR3 region has the DNA TGTGCCAGCGCCCGCCTGCTGAACACCGGGGAGCTGTTTTTT. V usage is TRBV2 and J usage is TRBJ2-2; D gene ambiguous. This CDR3 contains 14 residues. Germline assignment: CDR1 SNHLY and CDR2 FYNNEI. V lost 8 bases, J lost 1 base, and 11 bases lay in between. Looking up the rest from reference TRBV2 and TRBJ2-2 gives the full variable domain: EPEVTQTPSHQVTQMGQEVILRCVPISNHLYFYWYRQILGQKVEFLVSFYNNEISEKSEIFDDQFSVERPDGSNFTLKIRSTKLEDSAMYFCASARLLNTGELFFGEGSRLTVL.